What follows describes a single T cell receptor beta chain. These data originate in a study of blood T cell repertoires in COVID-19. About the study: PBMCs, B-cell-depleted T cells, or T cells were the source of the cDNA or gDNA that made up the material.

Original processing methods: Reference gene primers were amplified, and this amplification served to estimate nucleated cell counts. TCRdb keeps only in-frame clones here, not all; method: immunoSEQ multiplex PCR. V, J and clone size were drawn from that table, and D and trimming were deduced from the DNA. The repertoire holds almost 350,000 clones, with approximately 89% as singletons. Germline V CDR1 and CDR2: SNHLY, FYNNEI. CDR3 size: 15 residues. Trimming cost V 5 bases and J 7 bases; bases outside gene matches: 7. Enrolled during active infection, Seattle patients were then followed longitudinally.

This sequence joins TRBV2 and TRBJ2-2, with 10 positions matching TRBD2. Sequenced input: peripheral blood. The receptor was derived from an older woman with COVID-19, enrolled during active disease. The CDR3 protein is CASSSLLAGFGELFF. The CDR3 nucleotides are TGTGCCAGCAGTTCGTTACTAGCGGGGTTCGGGGAGCTGTTTTTT.